This T cell receptor beta chain emerged from a study of cytomegalovirus exposure and HLA in healthy donors. Researchers ran the PCR with 60 Vbeta and 13 Jbeta primers. Authors' processing steps: Roughly 11 million of the about 80 million unique TCR beta chains counted in a later analysis were shared. Clones were read by immunoSEQ multiplex PCR, and TCRdb kept only the in-frame ones, dropping some. That table is the source of V, J and clone size, and D and trimming were worked out from the DNA. The sample has approximately 100,000 clones; around 80% are singletons. Study-level results: Donors belonging to an Asian-associated ancestry cluster reportedly showed fewer N-insertions in productive TCRs than the roughly 700-donor mean, according to what a later analysis found. A missense variant in DCLRE1C was later tied to TCR beta V- and J-gene trimming. Roughly uniform depth of sequencing across donors was assumed in presence/absence analyses.

Turning to this clone: What it binds is unknown.

The sequencing input was PBMCs. The TCR originated in a woman in her forties or fifties in good health and CMV-seropositive.

The CDR3 loop reads CSADRGGTGELFF. The CDR3 DNA is TGCAGCGCGGACAGGGGAGGGACCGGGGAGCTGTTTTTT. V usage is TRBV29-1 and J usage is TRBJ2-2; 9 bases align to TRBD1. Germline CDR1 SQVTM, CDR2 ANQGSEA. The junction had 5 bases not matched to a gene; V was cut back by 7 bases and J by 5 bases. The CDR3 is 13 amino acids.